This record looks at one T cell receptor (beta chain) sequence and its context. The length of the CDR3 is 14 residues. Per the germline V gene, CDR1 is LNHDA and CDR2 is SQIVND (reference sequence). Trimming removed 6 bases at V and 6 bases at J, with 17 bases between. The record originates from a study of blood T cell repertoires in COVID-19. Study in general: PBMCs, B-cell-depleted T cells, or T cells were the source of the cDNA or gDNA that made up the material.

Profiling relied on immunoSEQ multiplex PCR, and the TCRdb table lists in-frame clones only, not all of them. The data show about 81,000 clones, with more than 75% seen just once and about 14% held by the top ten. This TCR derives from a woman aged 70-85 years with acute or convalescent COVID-19. This chain links TRBV19 with TRBJ1-2; D perhaps matches TRBD1 (6 bases). What was sequenced was peripheral blood. The CDR3 sequence: CASRTSQGRHGYTF. CDR3 nucleotides: TGTGCCAGTAGGACTTCACAGGGACGTCATGGCTACACCTTC. The variable domain in full, with the rest retrieved from reference TRBV19 and TRBJ1-2, is DGGITQSPKYLFRKEGQNVTLSCEQNLNHDAMYWYRQDPGQGLRLIYYSQIVNDFQKGDIAEGYSVSREKKESFPLTVTSAQKNPTAFYLCASRTSQGRHGYTFGSGTRLTVV.